A selection of T cell receptor beta chains follows, all from one sample in a study of T cells in Graves' hyperthyroidism and ophthalmopathy. Each CDR3 protein is one row after TCRdb ran MiXCR on the multiplex PCR reads. The sample holds over 300,000 distinct CDR3 sequences; more than 11% are singletons and the top ten take around 10%. What was sequenced was blood. The receptors here all came from a woman aged 60-70 years with Graves' hyperthyroidism. Both conserved end residues are part of each CDR3. The order of the fields is D gene, V gene, J gene, clone size, CDR3 protein, CDR3 DNA. A D gene is named only where the DNA matches it firmly. For some rows the clone size is stated as once, few or many, or as a class when expanded; others skip it.

-	TRBV30	TRBJ1-3	few	CAWSLGGSGNTIYF	TGTGCCTGGAGTTTAGGAGGCTCTGGAAACACCATATATTTT
TRBD2	TRBV3-1	TRBJ2-7	many	CASSLGTSGRATYEQYF	TGTGCCAGCAGCCTCGGGACTAGCGGGAGGGCCACGTACGAGCAGTACTTC
-	TRBV7-2	TRBJ1-5	-	CASSRSNTGTQPQHF	TGTGCCAGCAGTCGCAGCAACACAGGGACTCAGCCCCAGCATTTT
-	TRBV6-1	TRBJ1-4	many	CASSEEVGGPGPEKLFF	TGTGCCAGCAGTGAAGAAGTGGGGGGACCTGGGCCGGAAAAACTGTTTTTT
TRBD2	TRBV24-1	TRBJ2-1	-	CATSDLGSAGEIVGQFF	TGTGCCACCAGTGATTTGGGGTCAGCGGGAGAGATAGTGGGGCAGTTCTTC
-	TRBV3-1	TRBJ2-4	many	CASSQDGTVQYF	TGTGCCAGCAGCCAAGATGGGACGGTTCAGTACTTC
-	TRBV20-1	TRBJ2-1	-	CSARERGVYNEQFF	TGCAGTGCTAGAGAGCGTGGCGTCTACAATGAGCAGTTCTTC
TRBD2	TRBV15	TRBJ2-1	-	CATSGRLAGGWPNEQFF	TGTGCCACCAGCGGCCGACTAGCGGGAGGGTGGCCCAATGAGCAGTTCTTC
-	TRBV18	TRBJ1-1	many	CASHRMGMNTEAFF	TGTGCCAGCCATCGAATGGGCATGAACACTGAAGCTTTCTTT
TRBD2	TRBV5-1	TRBJ2-2	many	CASSLSWGRDTGELFF	TGCGCCAGCAGCTTGTCCTGGGGGAGGGACACCGGGGAGCTGTTTTTT
TRBD1	TRBV9	TRBJ1-1	many	CASSIRGHFDTEAFF	TGTGCCAGCAGCATTAGGGGGCATTTTGACACTGAAGCTTTCTTT
TRBD1	TRBV19	TRBJ2-3	many	CATRQGLADTQYF	TGTGCCACCCGACAGGGTTTGGCAGATACGCAGTATTTT
-	TRBV19	TRBJ2-5	few	CASSIGQETQYF	TGTGCCAGTAGTATCGGCCAAGAGACCCAGTACTTC
TRBD2	TRBV5-8	TRBJ2-7	-	CASSRRGAGEQYF	TGTGCCAGCAGCAGGCGGGGGGCGGGCGAGCAGTACTTC
TRBD2	TRBV27	TRBJ2-1	many	CASSLTTSGEQFF	TGTGCCAGCAGTTTGACGACTAGCGGTGAGCAGTTCTTC
-	TRBV10-3	TRBJ1-3	many	CAISPGENTIYF	TGTGCCATCAGTCCAGGGGAAAACACCATATATTTT
TRBD1	TRBV5-1	TRBJ2-7	many	CASYTGTGIYEQYF	TGCGCCAGCTACACCGGGACAGGCATATACGAGCAGTACTTC
-	TRBV24-1	TRBJ1-2	few	CATSDPYGYTF	TGTGCCACCAGTGATCCCTATGGCTACACCTTC
TRBD1	TRBV29-1	TRBJ2-5	-	CSTADRGRGRAETQYF	TGCAGCACCGCGGACAGGGGGCGCGGTCGAGCAGAGACCCAGTACTTC
-	TRBV4-1	TRBJ2-5	few	CASSQVSKETQYF	TGCGCCAGCAGCCAAGTCAGTAAAGAGACCCAGTACTTC
TRBD2	TRBV20-1	TRBJ2-3	many	CSAPPAGLSTDTQYF	TGCAGTGCTCCTCCAGCGGGACTTAGCACAGATACGCAGTATTTT
-	TRBV24-1	TRBJ2-3	many	CATSAGKGGDTQYF	TGTGCCACCAGTGCCGGGAAAGGAGGGGATACGCAGTATTTT
-	TRBV24-1	TRBJ2-3	few	CATSDLGTNTDTQYF	TGTGCCACCAGTGATTTGGGGACAAACACAGATACGCAGTATTTT
-	TRBV28	TRBJ2-1	many	CASPPWQIEQGNYNEQFF	TGTGCCAGCCCCCCTTGGCAAATAGAGCAGGGAAATTACAATGAGCAGTTCTTC
-	TRBV6-1	TRBJ1-4	few	CASSESRRMDEKLFF	TGTGCCAGCAGTGAGAGCCGGAGGATGGATGAAAAACTGTTTTTT
-	TRBV6-1	TRBJ2-3	many	CASSYESRGPSTDTQYF	TGTGCCAGCAGTTATGAGAGTCGGGGTCCTAGCACAGATACGCAGTATTTT
TRBD2	TRBV4-2	TRBJ2-7	-	CASSQGLAGEGASYEQYF	TGTGCCAGCAGCCAAGGACTAGCGGGAGAGGGGGCCTCCTACGAGCAGTACTTC
-	TRBV20-1	TRBJ2-3	many	CSARDPVPDTQYF	TGCAGTGCTAGAGATCCGGTGCCGGATACGCAGTATTTT
-	TRBV15	TRBJ2-5	many	CATSRGPLPEETQYF	TGTGCCACCAGCAGAGGCCCGCTGCCCGAGGAGACCCAGTACTTC
TRBD2	TRBV20-1	TRBJ2-3	many	CSARRSSGSADTQYF	TGCAGTGCTAGAAGGTCTAGCGGGAGTGCAGATACGCAGTATTTT
-	TRBV5-1	TRBJ2-3	many	CASSLGQGPDTQYF	TGTGCCAGCAGTTTAGGCCAGGGCCCAGATACGCAGTATTTT
TRBD2	TRBV12-3/TRBV12-4	TRBJ2-2	many	CASSSPGLAGVYGELFF	TGTGCCAGCAGTTCACCGGGACTAGCGGGAGTCTACGGGGAGCTGTTTTTT
TRBD1	TRBV2	TRBJ1-5	many	CASSYPGTANQPQHF	TGTGCCAGCAGTTACCCTGGGACAGCCAATCAGCCCCAGCATTTT
TRBD2	TRBV20-1	TRBJ2-1	once	CSASVGLATYNEQFF	TGCAGTGCTAGCGTGGGACTAGCGACGTACAATGAGCAGTTCTTC
-	TRBV27	TRBJ1-1	many	CASSSSNTEAFF	TGTGCCAGCAGTTCATCGAACACTGAAGCTTTCTTT
-	TRBV7-9	TRBJ1-3	many	CASSHSLPGDGNTIYF	TGTGCCAGCAGCCATTCGCTGCCGGGAGACGGAAACACCATATATTTT
-	TRBV30	TRBJ2-7	-	CAWSVIAGRGYEQYF	TGTGCCTGGAGTGTAATCGCAGGGAGGGGGTACGAGCAGTACTTC
-	TRBV5-6	TRBJ1-2	-	CASRMRGGRGYTF	TGTGCCAGCAGGATGAGGGGGGGGCGCGGCTACACCTTC
TRBD1	TRBV29-1	TRBJ2-1	-	CSPVPLAGTGLNEQFF	TGCAGCCCTGTTCCCCTAGCCGGGACAGGCCTCAATGAGCAGTTCTTC
-	TRBV20-1	TRBJ2-7	few	CSARGVLEPSYEQYF	TGCAGTGCGCGCGGAGTGTTGGAACCCTCCTACGAGCAGTACTTC
TRBD2	TRBV5-1	TRBJ2-7	many	CASSSTSGNYEQYF	TGCGCCAGCAGCTCGACTAGCGGGAACTACGAGCAGTACTTC
-	TRBV11-1	TRBJ2-2	many	CASSTPTGELFF	TGTGCCAGCAGCACACCCACCGGGGAGCTGTTTTTT
-	TRBV11-3	TRBJ2-3	-	CASSLDDRWTDTQYF	TGTGCCAGCAGCTTAGATGATAGATGGACAGATACGCAGTATTTT
-	TRBV3-1	TRBJ1-1	-	CASSHTTGNTEAFF	TGTGCCAGCAGCCATACGACAGGGAACACTGAAGCTTTCTTT
TRBD2	TRBV10-3	TRBJ2-7	many	CAIAGEVEQYF	TGTGCCATCGCGGGAGAGGTCGAGCAGTACTTC
-	TRBV18	TRBJ2-1	few	CASSPLLETYNEQFF	TGTGCCAGCTCACCACTCTTGGAAACCTACAATGAGCAGTTCTTC
-	TRBV7-2	TRBJ2-1	many	CASSLDTGIYNEQFF	TGTGCCAGCAGCTTAGACACAGGAATCTACAATGAGCAGTTCTTC
-	TRBV20-1	TRBJ1-4	many	CSARDQARGHEKLFF	TGCAGTGCTAGAGATCAGGCCAGGGGACATGAAAAACTGTTTTTT
-	TRBV7-6	TRBJ1-4	many	CASSLEALGEKLFF	TGTGCCAGCAGCTTAGAGGCCCTCGGGGAAAAACTGTTTTTT
TRBD2	TRBV4-1	TRBJ2-1	many	CASSRPFPGLAGVYNEQFF	TGCGCCAGCAGCCGGCCCTTTCCGGGACTAGCGGGAGTCTACAATGAGCAGTTCTTC
-	TRBV7-9	TRBJ1-1	-	CASRKQASTEAFF	TGTGCCAGCAGGAAACAGGCGAGCACTGAAGCTTTCTTT
-	TRBV29-1	TRBJ1-5	many	CSPTKLRGQPQHF	TGCAGCCCTACCAAGCTGAGGGGACAGCCCCAGCATTTT
TRBD2	TRBV19	TRBJ2-2	-	CASSRAGGGATGELFF	TGTGCCAGTAGTAGGGCGGGAGGTGGTGCCACCGGGGAGCTGTTTTTT
-	TRBV7-3	TRBJ2-2	few	CASSSGLSPGELFF	TGTGCCAGCAGCTCGGGACTCAGCCCCGGGGAGCTGTTTTTT